Presented here are 7 T cell receptor beta chains from one specimen sequenced in a study of blood T cell repertoires in COVID-19. Sequencing was performed with immunoSEQ multiplex PCR; in TCRdb, only in-frame clones are kept and a portion is missing. The sample consists of about 440,000 clones, around nine tenths of them appearing once. Sequencing input: peripheral blood. Receptor source: a woman younger than 45 with acute or convalescent COVID-19.

This chain connects TRBV6-5 to TRBJ2-5, with D uncertain. The CDR3 is made up of 13 amino acids. V was clipped by 4 bases and J by 1 base, with 7 bases between them. Germline-derived CDR1 and CDR2 are MNHEY and SVGAGI. The CDR3 nucleotides read TGTGCCAGCAGTTTGCGCCTCCAAGAGACCCAGTACTTC. Its translation is CASSLRLQETQYF.

There are a few counts of this clone. V and J are TRBV27 and TRBJ1-1; perhaps TRBD1 as D (6 bases). The germline V gene encodes CDR1 MNHEY and CDR2 SMNVEV (reference sequence). The V and J ends lost 2 bases and 3 bases respectively, with 31 bases between them. The CDR3 totals 21 residues. The CDR3 DNA reads TGTGCCAGCAGTTTACGAATTTTCGGTGCAGGGACAATCCTTTTCGACACTGAAGCTTTCTTT. Its translation is CASSLRIFGAGTILFDTEAFF.

The J gene is TRBJ1-1, the V gene TRBV14; 8 bases map to TRBD1. The germline V gene encodes CDR1 SGHDN and CDR2 FVKESK. V lost 0 bases to trimming and J lost 5 bases; unmatched junction nucleotides: 17. There are 19 residues in the CDR3. The CDR3 DNA reads as TGTGCCAGCAGCCAAGACATAAGGGGCAGGGGGCCGGTTCGTACTGAAGCTTTCTTT. Amino acid sequence: CASSQDIRGRGPVRTEAFF. Full variable domain (outside the CDR3, taken from reference TRBV14 and TRBJ1-1): EAGVTQFPSHSVIEKGQTVTLRCDPISGHDNLYWYRRVMGKEIKFLLHFVKESKQDESGMPNNRFLAERTGGTYSTLKVQPAELEDSGVYFCASSQDIRGRGPVRTEAFFGQGTRLTVV.

The chain carries TRBV1 and TRBJ1-1. TRBV1 is listed as a pseudogene. The CDR3 extends over 13 amino acids. The CDR3 DNA reads TGCACCACCAGACCGAGTTTTTTCTTTGAAGCTTTCTTT. Protein: CTTRPSFFFEAFF.

The chain is built from TRBV4-1 and TRBJ1-5; D not certain. The CDR3 length is 13 residues. Trimming left V 0 bases short and J 9 bases short, with 9 bases between. Germline-derived CDR1 and CDR2 are MGHRA and YSYEKL. CDR3 DNA: TGCGCCAGCAGCCAAGACGTTCTTCGGCCCCAGCATTTT. It specifies CASSQDVLRPQHF.

This clone was observed a single time. This chain connects TRBV11-2 to TRBJ2-5; TRBD2 matches 11 bases. Germline CDR1 reads SGHAT; CDR2 reads FQNNGV. Losses at the gene ends were 1 base for V and 5 bases for J; bases not matched to a gene: 9. This CDR3 region has 17 residues. CDR3 protein: CASSLVAGGRSEETQYF. DNA of the CDR3: TGTGCCAGCAGCTTAGTAGCGGGGGGGCGAAGTGAGGAGACCCAGTACTTC. Full variable domain (remainder filled in from reference TRBV11-2 and TRBJ2-5): EAGVAQSPRYKIIEKRQSVAFWCNPISGHATLYWYQQILGQGPKLLIQFQNNGVVDDSQLPKDRFSAERLKGVDSTLKIQPAKLEDSAVYLCASSLVAGGRSEETQYFGPGTRLLVL.

The chain employs TRBV7-9 and TRBJ2-7; D uncertain. The germline V and J ends were trimmed by 2 bases and 4 bases, with 6 bases remaining between them. The CDR3 runs to 12 residues. Per germline, CDR1 SEHNR and CDR2 FQNEAQ (reference sequence). The CDR3 nucleotides read TGTGCCAGCAGCTTAAACAGATACGAGCAGTACTTC. It encodes CASSLNRYEQYF.